This T cell receptor beta chain was obtained from a study of blood T cell repertoires in COVID-19. The CDR3 consists of 15 residues. V lost 3 bases, J lost 5 bases, and 14 bases lay in between. Looked up from germline, CDR1 is LGHDT and CDR2 is YNNKEL (reference sequence). Clones were sequenced by immunoSEQ multiplex PCR, and TCRdb holds only the in-frame ones, with some missing. The sample lists roughly 63,000 clones, over 75% seen once, with roughly 2.7% in the top ten. This clone was detected once. The sequencing input was peripheral blood. The J gene is TRBJ2-1, the V gene TRBV3-1 (or the pseudogene TRBV3-2); tentatively, D is TRBD2 (6 bases). The sequence was obtained from a man in his fifties with acute or convalescent COVID-19. DNA of the CDR3: TGTGCCAGCAGCCAGATCCAGCGGGTTAACAATGAGCAGTTCTTC. Amino acids: CASSQIQRVNNEQFF.